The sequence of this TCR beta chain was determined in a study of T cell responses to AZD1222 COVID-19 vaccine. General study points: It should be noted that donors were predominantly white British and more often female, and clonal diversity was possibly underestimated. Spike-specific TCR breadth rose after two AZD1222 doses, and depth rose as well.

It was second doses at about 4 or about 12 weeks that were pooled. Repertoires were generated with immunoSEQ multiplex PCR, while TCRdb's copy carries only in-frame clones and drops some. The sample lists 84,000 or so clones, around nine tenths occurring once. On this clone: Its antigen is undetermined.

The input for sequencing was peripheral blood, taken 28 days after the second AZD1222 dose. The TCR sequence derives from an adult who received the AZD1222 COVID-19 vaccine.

In nucleotides, the CDR3 is TGTGCCAGCAGCTTGAGAGCAGCTCAAGAGACCCAGTACTTC. Its translation: CASSLRAAQETQYF. The chain uses TRBV5-4 and TRBJ2-5, with unresolved D. The CDR3 contains 14 residues. V dropped 1 base and J dropped 2 bases, with 9 bases sitting between them. The germline V gene encodes CDR1 SGHNT and CDR2 YYREEE (reference sequence).